The clone carrying this T cell receptor (beta chain) has only a few counts. Its antigen is not identified. Together with a sample-barcoded 5' primer, a J-beta primer mix was included in a second PCR lasting about 7 to 12 cycles. In TCRdb, the 5' RACE reads were re-called with MiXCR into one record per CDR3 protein. The sample lists roughly 1,500,000 distinct CDR3 sequences; roughly 40% were seen once. The sample comes from a study of blood T cells in healthy people across ages. Study-wide points: Compared with aged donors, long-lived donors showed fewer expanded clones, suggesting selection.

Specimen: blood. The sequence was obtained from a woman aged 18-30 years in good health.

CDR3 coding DNA: TGTGCCAGCAGCTCACAGCGGGGGCCAAACAATGAGCAGTTCTTC. Its protein product is CASSSQRGPNNEQFF. The genes are TRBV12-3 or TRBV12-4 and TRBJ2-1; TRBD2 matches 8 bases. This CDR3 has 15 residues. Unmatched junction bases numbered 9, after V lost 6 bases and J lost 5 bases.